This TCR beta chain is from a study of a mutant IDH1 vaccine in newly diagnosed glioma. Study background: Most patients had received both radiotherapy and temozolomide, the prior options being radiotherapy, temozolomide, or both.

Data came from immunoSEQ multiplex PCR; TCRdb stores just in-frame clones and leaves some out. Among tens of thousands of clones listed, more than 85% were seen once. Worth noting for this clone: Antigen unknown.

Germline CDR1 reads GTSNPN; CDR2 reads SVGIG (reference sequence). CDR3 size: 13 residues. Trimming removed 4 bases at V and 5 bases at J, with 15 bases between. Time point indicated: week 5, during vaccination. The investigators gave 300 ug of mutant IDH1 20-mer peptide in each vaccine dose, together with topical imiquimod. The sample in question was PBMCs, obtained from a glioma patient whose treatment included an IDH1 peptide vaccine. V is TRBV30 and J is TRBJ2-7; D not certain. The clonotype comes from a woman aged 50 to 60 with glioma. This chain's CDR3 is CAWTPGSQDEQYF. The CDR3 DNA reads TGTGCCTGGACCCCCGGGTCCCAGGACGAGCAGTACTTC. The variable domain in full, completed from reference TRBV30 and TRBJ2-7, reads SQTIHQWPATLVQPVGSPLSLECTVEGTSNPNLYWYRQAAGRGLQLLFYSVGIGQISSEVPQNLSASRPQDRQFILSSKKLLLSDSGFYLCAWTPGSQDEQYFGPGTRLTVT.